One and the same sample provided the 20 T cell receptor beta chains below, sequenced in a study of technical replicates of blood from a handful of donors. Data came from immunoSEQ multiplex PCR; TCRdb stores just in-frame clones and leaves some out. The profile shows about 50,000 clones, around 96% of them singletons. The sample taken for sequencing was T cells isolated from PBMCs. The receptors were sampled from a human donor in good health.

The chain uses TRBV5-1 and TRBJ2-3, with TRBD2 matching over 9 bases. The CDR3 length is 14 residues. Germline-derived CDR1 and CDR2 are SGHRS and YFSETQ. V was pared by 6 bases and J by 6 bases, with 8 bases of the junction left unmatched. The CDR3 coding sequence is TGCGCCAGCAAGGGTAGCGGGAGTTTGGATACGCAGTATTTT. Translating it yields CASKGSGSLDTQYF.

This sequence joins TRBV10-3 and TRBJ1-5; 8 bases are shared with TRBD1. Germline V CDR1 and CDR2: ENHRY, SYGVKD. V trimming: 8 bases; J trimming: 0 bases; junction bases outside the gene matches: 3. The CDR3 contains 14 residues. As DNA, the CDR3 is TGTGCCATCGACAGGGGCTATAGCAATCAGCCCCAGCATTTT. This encodes CAIDRGYSNQPQHF.

The CDR3 bases are TGTGCCAGCGGTTTTCTAGCGGAGACGAACAATGAGCAGTTCTTC. Translating gives CASGFLAETNNEQFF. The genes are TRBV6-5 and TRBJ2-1, with 7 positions matching TRBD2. Germline CDR1 and CDR2: MNHEY and SVGAGI. Trimming at V came to 8 bases and at J to 5 bases, leaving 12 bases not matched to a gene. This CDR3 region has 15 residues.

The chain recombines TRBV19 with TRBJ1-2; possibly TRBD1 for D (5 bases). CDR3 size: 13 residues. The V gene's germline CDR1 is LNHDA and CDR2 SQIVND (reference sequence). V lost 8 bases and J 2 bases, leaving 12 bases between the germline ends. The CDR3 DNA reads as TGTGCCAGTTTTGATCAGGGAAACTATGGCTACACCTTC. This gives the protein CASFDQGNYGYTF.

This chain links TRBV5-4 with TRBJ1-1, with TRBD1 matching over 7 bases. This CDR3 has 15 amino acids. CDR1 and CDR2 from the germline V gene are SGHNT and YYREEE (reference sequence). V gave up 3 bases and J gave up 1 base; unmatched junction bases: 6. The CDR3 loop reads CASSSTRQGNTEAFF. CDR3 bases: TGTGCCAGCAGCTCAACCCGACAGGGGAACACTGAAGCTTTCTTT.

The CDR3 DNA reads as TGTGCCAGCAATCGGGAAGTAGATTACGAGCAGTACTTC. Protein sequence: CASNREVDYEQYF. This rearrangement joins TRBV28 to TRBJ2-7, with D possibly matching TRBD2 (5 bases). Trimming removed 7 bases at V and 4 bases at J, with 14 bases between. The CDR3 consists of 13 residues. Germline CDR1 and CDR2: MDHEN and SYDVKM.

The chain is built from TRBV28 and TRBJ1-1; TRBD1 matches at 9 bases. The V segment lost 4 bases and the J segment 5 bases; nucleotides outside the gene matches: 5. CDR3 length: 14 amino acids. Germline CDR1 is MDHEN and CDR2 is SYDVKM. For the CDR3, the DNA is TGTGCCAGCAGTTGGACCGACAGGGGGACTGAAGCTTTCTTT. Its protein product is CASSWTDRGTEAFF.

The chain links TRBV10-2 to TRBJ1-4; D not certain. V lost 6 bases and J lost 7, with 9 bases in between. CDR1 and CDR2 from the germline V gene are WSHSY and SAAADI. This CDR3 spans 12 amino acids. The DNA for the CDR3 is TGCGCCAGCAGGGGCCCACCTGAAAAACTGTTTTTT. Protein sequence: CASRGPPEKLFF.

V gene TRBV18 combines with J gene TRBJ2-7; TRBD1 aligns across 9 bases. The CDR3 loop spans 15 amino acids. In germline, CDR1 is KGHSH, CDR2 LQKENI. V lost 0 bases and J lost 2; bases outside the gene matches: 2. Here the CDR3 reads CASSPPGQGPYEQYF. CDR3 in DNA: TGTGCCAGCTCACCACCGGGACAGGGCCCCTACGAGCAGTACTTC.

The chain joins TRBV27 to TRBJ1-1; the match to TRBD1 covers 7 bases. The CDR3 contains 17 residues. CDR1 and CDR2 from the germline V gene are MNHEY and SMNVEV (reference sequence). Losses at the gene ends were 4 bases for V and 0 bases for J; bases not matched to a gene: 11. CDR3 in amino acids: CASSSLTGALLNTEAFF. CDR3 nucleotides: TGTGCCAGCAGTTCCTTAACAGGGGCGCTTCTGAACACTGAAGCTTTCTTT.

The chain has TRBV5-1 and TRBJ2-7, with 11 bases aligning to TRBD2. V trimming: 1 base; J trimming: 5 bases; junction bases outside the gene matches: 8. The CDR3 runs 16 residues. Looked up from germline, CDR1 is SGHRS and CDR2 is YFSETQ. The CDR3 region has the DNA TGCGCCAGCAGCTTGCTCACTAGCGGGAGCGTCGACGAGCAGTACTTC. Protein product: CASSLLTSGSVDEQYF.

The rearrangement uses TRBV18 and TRBJ2-7; 8 bases map to TRBD2. CDR3 size: 14 residues. CDR1 and CDR2 (germline): KGHSH, LQKENI. Losses at the gene ends were 6 bases for V and 0 bases for J; bases not matched to a gene: 4. The CDR3 here is CASSSSGHSYEQYF. The CDR3 coding sequence is TGTGCCAGCTCCTCTAGCGGGCACTCCTACGAGCAGTACTTC.

This chain uses TRBV27 with TRBJ2-3, with a weak D call TRBD2 (6 bases). The CDR3 has 14 amino acids. Trimming shortened V by 5 bases and J by 4 bases, and 13 bases separated the two germline ends. Germline V gives CDR1 MNHEY, CDR2 SMNVEV (reference sequence). The CDR3 nucleotides are TGTGCCAGCAGTCACCGACTAGTTCCAGATACGCAGTATTTT. Translated, it gives CASSHRLVPDTQYF.

This chain joins TRBV30 and TRBJ1-2; D is uncertain. Germline assignment: CDR1 GTSNPN and CDR2 SVGIG (reference sequence). This CDR3 is built from 12 residues. Deletions cut 2 bases from V and 4 bases from J, with 8 bases between. The CDR3 DNA is TGTGCCTGGAGTATTGGTAGCTATGGCTACACCTTC. This encodes CAWSIGSYGYTF.

The gene calls are TRBV28 and TRBJ1-2; D is ambiguous. Germline V gives CDR1 MDHEN, CDR2 SYDVKM. The CDR3 sequence is 14 residues long. V lost 3 bases and J lost 5, with 13 bases in between. CDR3 protein: CASSLGDFLYGYTF. CDR3 coding DNA: TGTGCCAGCAGTTTGGGCGATTTCCTGTATGGCTACACCTTC.

The V gene is TRBV27, the J gene TRBJ2-7; possibly TRBD2 for D (5 bases). The CDR3 runs 15 residues. V was shortened by 5 bases and J by 4 bases, with 18 bases between the two germline ends. CDR1 is MNHEY, CDR2 SMNVEV, per germline (reference sequence). This chain's CDR3 is CASSILPDEGYEQYF. The CDR3 DNA reads TGTGCCAGCAGTATCCTCCCGGACGAGGGTTACGAGCAGTACTTC.

The rearrangement uses TRBV19 and TRBJ2-2, with D possibly matching TRBD2 (7 bases). Trimming cost V 7 bases and J 6 bases, with 21 bases left between them. This CDR3 region has 16 residues. The germline CDR1 and CDR2 sequences are LNHDA and SQIVND (reference sequence). CDR3 coding DNA: TGTGCCAGTACGGGGGGCTGGCAGCCGGGGCCCGGGGAGCTGTTTTTT. This codes for CASTGGWQPGPGELFF.

The J gene is TRBJ1-3, the V gene TRBV4-3; the match to TRBD1 covers 9 bases. Unmatched junction bases numbered 6, after V lost 0 bases and J lost 0 bases. The CDR3 consists of 18 residues. CDR1 is LGHNA and CDR2 is YSLEER in the germline V gene. The CDR3 coding sequence is TGCGCCAGCAGCCAAGATGGGACAGGGAGTTACTCTGGAAACACCATATATTTT. Translated: CASSQDGTGSYSGNTIYF.

The chain recombines TRBV4-1 with TRBJ2-7; no definite D call. Germline V gives CDR1 MGHRA, CDR2 YSYEKL. CDR3 length equals 19 residues. Trimming stripped 0 bases from V and 2 bases from J, with 23 bases between. DNA for the CDR3: TGCGCCAGCAGCCAAGATCCCCGCCTCGACTCGCCCAAACCCTACGAGCAGTACTTC. Its translation: CASSQDPRLDSPKPYEQYF.

The sample holds one count of this clone. The chain combines TRBV5-1 with TRBJ1-2; D unresolved. Trimming pared 0 bases from V and 4 bases from J, leaving 10 bases between. The germline V gene has CDR1 SGHRS and CDR2 YFSETQ. The CDR3 covers 14 residues. The CDR3 DNA is TGCGCCAGCAGCTTGGAGAGGCGGGTCTATGGCTACACCTTC. Protein: CASSLERRVYGYTF.